This T cell receptor (beta chain) emerged from a study of cytomegalovirus exposure and HLA in healthy donors. Across the study: In terms of ancestry, the Caucasian-associated cluster contained roughly 81% of the approximately 400 genotyped donors.

The PCR ran on 60 Vbeta and 13 Jbeta primers. The assay was immunoSEQ multiplex PCR, and TCRdb's table has in-frame clones only and misses some. Seen in this sample are some 110,000 clones; the ten most common clones hold approximately 6.2%. To note about this clone: The antigen is undetermined.

The CDR3 is made up of 16 amino acids. After removal of 2 bases from V and 2 bases from J, the junction contained 6 bases not matched to a gene. CDR1 and CDR2 from the germline V gene are MDHEN and SYDVKM. Regarding the study as a whole: Among the most significant clusters, several appeared linked to common viral pathogens in a later analysis.

Specimen: PBMCs. This TCR came from a man between 35 and 55 years old in good health and CMV-seropositive. The J gene is TRBJ1-5, the V gene TRBV28, with TRBD1 matching 7 bases. CDR3 sequence: CASSLLTGAGNQPQHF. Written as DNA, the CDR3 is TGTGCCAGCAGTTTACTTACAGGGGCCGGCAATCAGCCCCAGCATTTT.